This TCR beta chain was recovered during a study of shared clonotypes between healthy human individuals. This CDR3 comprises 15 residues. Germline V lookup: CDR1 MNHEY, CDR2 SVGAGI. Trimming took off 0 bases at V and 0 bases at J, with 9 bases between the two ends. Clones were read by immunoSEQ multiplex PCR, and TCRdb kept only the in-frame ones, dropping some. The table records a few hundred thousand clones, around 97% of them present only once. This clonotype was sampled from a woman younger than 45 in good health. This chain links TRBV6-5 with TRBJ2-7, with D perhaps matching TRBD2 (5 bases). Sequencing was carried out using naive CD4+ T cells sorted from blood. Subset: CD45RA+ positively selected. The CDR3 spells CASSYSRVSSYEQYF. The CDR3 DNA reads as TGTGCCAGCAGTTACTCGCGGGTCAGCTCCTACGAGCAGTACTTC.